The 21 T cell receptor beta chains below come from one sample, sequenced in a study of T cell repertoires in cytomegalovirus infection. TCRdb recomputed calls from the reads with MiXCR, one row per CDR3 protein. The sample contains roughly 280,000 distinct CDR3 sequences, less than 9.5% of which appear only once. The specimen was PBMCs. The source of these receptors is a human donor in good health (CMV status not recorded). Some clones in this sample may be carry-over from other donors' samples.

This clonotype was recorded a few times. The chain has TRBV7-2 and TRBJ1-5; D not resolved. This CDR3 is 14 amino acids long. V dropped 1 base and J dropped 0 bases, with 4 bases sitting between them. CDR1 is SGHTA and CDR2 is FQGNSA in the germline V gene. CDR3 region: CASSLEFSNQPQHF. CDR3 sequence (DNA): TGTGCCAGCAGCTTAGAGTTTAGCAATCAGCCCCAGCATTTT.

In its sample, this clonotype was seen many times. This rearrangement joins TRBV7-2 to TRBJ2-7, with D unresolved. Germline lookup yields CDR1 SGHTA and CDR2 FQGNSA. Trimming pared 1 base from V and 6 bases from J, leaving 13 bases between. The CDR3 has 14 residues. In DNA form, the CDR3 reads TGTGCCAGCAGCTTAGAATCCTTTCCGGGCGAGCAGTACTTC. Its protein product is CASSLESFPGEQYF. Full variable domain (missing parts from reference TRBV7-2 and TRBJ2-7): GAGVSQSPSNKVTEKGKDVELRCDPISGHTALYWYRQSLGQGLEFLIYFQGNSAPDKSGLPSDRFSAERTGGSVSTLTIQRTQQEDSAVYLCASSLESFPGEQYFGPGTRLTVT.

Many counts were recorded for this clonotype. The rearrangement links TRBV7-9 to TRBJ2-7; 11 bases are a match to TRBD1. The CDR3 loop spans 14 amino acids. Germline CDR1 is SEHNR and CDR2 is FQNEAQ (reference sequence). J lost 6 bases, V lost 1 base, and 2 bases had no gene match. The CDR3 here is CASSLEGQGGEQYF. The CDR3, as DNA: TGTGCCAGCAGCTTAGAGGGACAGGGGGGCGAGCAGTACTTC.

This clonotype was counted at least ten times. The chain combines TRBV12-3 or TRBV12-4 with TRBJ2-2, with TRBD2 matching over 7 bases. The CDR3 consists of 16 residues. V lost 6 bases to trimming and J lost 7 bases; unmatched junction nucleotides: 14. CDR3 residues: CASSGRGGTVLGELFF. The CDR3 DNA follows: TGTGCCAGCAGCGGAAGGGGAGGGACGGTCCTCGGGGAGCTGTTTTTT.

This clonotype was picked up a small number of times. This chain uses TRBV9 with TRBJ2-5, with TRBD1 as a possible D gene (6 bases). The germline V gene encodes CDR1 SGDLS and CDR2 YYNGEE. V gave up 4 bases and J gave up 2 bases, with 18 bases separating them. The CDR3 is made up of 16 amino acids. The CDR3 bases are TGTGCCAGCAGCCTCCGAGGGCAGGGGCTACAAGAGACCCAGTACTTC. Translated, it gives CASSLRGQGLQETQYF.

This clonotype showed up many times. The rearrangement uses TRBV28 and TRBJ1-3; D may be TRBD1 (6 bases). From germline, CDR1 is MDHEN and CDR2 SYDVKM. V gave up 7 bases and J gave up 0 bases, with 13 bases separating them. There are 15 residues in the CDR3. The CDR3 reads CASINGGASGNTIYF. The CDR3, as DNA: TGTGCCAGCATCAACGGGGGGGCCTCTGGAAACACCATATATTTT.

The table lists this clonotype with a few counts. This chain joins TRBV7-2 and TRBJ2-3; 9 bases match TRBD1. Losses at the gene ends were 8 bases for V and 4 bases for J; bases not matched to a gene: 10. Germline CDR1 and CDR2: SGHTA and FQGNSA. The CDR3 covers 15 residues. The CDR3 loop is CASSAGTGKADTQYF. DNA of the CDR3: TGTGCCAGCTCCGCTGGGACAGGGAAGGCAGATACGCAGTATTTT.

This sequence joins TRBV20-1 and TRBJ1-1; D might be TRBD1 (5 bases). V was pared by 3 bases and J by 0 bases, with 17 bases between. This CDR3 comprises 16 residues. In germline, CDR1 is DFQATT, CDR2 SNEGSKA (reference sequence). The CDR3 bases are TGCAGTGCTAGCCCCCCGGGGGGAATGATGAACACTGAAGCTTTCTTT. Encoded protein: CSASPPGGMMNTEAFF.

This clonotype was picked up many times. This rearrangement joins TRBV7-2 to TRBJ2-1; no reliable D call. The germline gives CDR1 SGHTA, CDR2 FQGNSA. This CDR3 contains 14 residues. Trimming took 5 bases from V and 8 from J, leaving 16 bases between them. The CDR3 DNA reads TGTGCCAGCAGCACCGTAAAAAGGTTCGATGAGCAGTTCTTC. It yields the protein CASSTVKRFDEQFF.

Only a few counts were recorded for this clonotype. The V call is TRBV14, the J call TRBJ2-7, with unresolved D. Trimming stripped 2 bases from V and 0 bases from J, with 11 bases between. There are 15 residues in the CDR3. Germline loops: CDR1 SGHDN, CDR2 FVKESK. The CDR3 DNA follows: TGTGCCAGCAGCCAAAGACGGCCCCTCTCCTACGAGCAGTACTTC. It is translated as CASSQRRPLSYEQYF.

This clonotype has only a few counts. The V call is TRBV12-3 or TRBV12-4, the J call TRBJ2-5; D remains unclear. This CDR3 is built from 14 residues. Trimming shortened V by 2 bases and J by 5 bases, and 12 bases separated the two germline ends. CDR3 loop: CASSLSSRTETQYF. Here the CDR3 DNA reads TGTGCCAGCAGTTTAAGCTCTAGAACGGAGACCCAGTACTTC.

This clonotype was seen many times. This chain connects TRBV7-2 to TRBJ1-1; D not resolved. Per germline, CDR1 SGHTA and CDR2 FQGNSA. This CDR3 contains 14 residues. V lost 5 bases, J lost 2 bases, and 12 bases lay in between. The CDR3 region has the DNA TGTGCCAGCAGCCCAGAGGGAATTAACACTGAAGCTTTCTTT. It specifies CASSPEGINTEAFF.

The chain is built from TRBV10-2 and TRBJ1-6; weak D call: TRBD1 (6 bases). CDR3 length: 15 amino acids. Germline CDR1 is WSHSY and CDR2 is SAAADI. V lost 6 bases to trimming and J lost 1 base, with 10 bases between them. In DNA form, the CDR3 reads TGCGCCAGCAGAGATCAGGGGTCCTATAATTCACCCCTCCACTTT. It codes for CASRDQGSYNSPLHF.

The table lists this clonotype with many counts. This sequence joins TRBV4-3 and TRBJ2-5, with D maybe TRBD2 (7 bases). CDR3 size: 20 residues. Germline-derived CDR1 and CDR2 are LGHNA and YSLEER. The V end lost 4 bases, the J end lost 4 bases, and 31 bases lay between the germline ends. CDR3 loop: CASSPRTHIGGGGAGETQYF. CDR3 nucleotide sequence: TGCGCCAGCAGCCCGAGAACACATATTGGGGGGGGCGGTGCGGGAGAGACCCAGTACTTC.

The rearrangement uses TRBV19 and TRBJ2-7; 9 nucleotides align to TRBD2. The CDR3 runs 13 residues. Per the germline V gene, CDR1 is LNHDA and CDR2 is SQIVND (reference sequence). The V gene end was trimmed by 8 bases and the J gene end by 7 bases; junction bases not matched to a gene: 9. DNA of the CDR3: TGTGCCAGTCGGGTAGCGGGAGCTGGTGAGCAGTACTTC. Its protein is CASRVAGAGEQYF.

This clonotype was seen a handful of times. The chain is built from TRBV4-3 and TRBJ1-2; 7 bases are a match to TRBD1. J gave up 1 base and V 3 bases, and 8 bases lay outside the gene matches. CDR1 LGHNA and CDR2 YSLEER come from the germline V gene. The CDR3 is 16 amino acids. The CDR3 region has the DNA TGCGCCAGCAGCCATGAAGGACAGGCGAGTAACTATGGCTACACCTTC. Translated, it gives CASSHEGQASNYGYTF.

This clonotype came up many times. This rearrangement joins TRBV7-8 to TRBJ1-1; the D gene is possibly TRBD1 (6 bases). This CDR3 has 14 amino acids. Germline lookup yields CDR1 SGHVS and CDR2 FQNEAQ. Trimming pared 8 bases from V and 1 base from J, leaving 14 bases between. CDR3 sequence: CASYSRGANTEAFF. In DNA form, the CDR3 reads TGTGCCAGCTACAGCCGGGGGGCGAACACTGAAGCTTTCTTT.

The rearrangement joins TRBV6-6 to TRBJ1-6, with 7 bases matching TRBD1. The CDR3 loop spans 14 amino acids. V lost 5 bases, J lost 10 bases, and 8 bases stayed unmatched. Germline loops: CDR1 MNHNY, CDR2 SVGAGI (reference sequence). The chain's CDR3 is CASSQGGFGSPLHF. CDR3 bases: TGTGCCAGCAGTCAAGGGGGCTTTGGATCACCCCTCCACTTT.

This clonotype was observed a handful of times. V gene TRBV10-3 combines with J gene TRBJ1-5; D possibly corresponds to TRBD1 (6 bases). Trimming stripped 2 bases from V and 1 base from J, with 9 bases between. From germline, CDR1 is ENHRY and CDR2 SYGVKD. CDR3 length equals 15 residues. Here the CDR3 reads CAISEGGRSNQPQHF. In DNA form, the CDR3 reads TGTGCCATCAGTGAGGGGGGGCGAAGCAATCAGCCCCAGCATTTT.

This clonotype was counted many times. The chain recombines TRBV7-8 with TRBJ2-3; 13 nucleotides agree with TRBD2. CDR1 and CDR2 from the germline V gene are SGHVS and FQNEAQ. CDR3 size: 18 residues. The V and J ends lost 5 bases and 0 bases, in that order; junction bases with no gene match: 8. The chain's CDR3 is CASSPGLAGSSSTDTQYF. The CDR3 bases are TGTGCCAGCAGCCCGGGACTAGCGGGATCCTCTAGCACAGATACGCAGTATTTT.

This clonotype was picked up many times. The CDR3 DNA reads TGTGCCAGCAGCTTAGTTCCGGGAGAATGGGAGACCCAGTACTTC. This gives the protein CASSLVPGEWETQYF. V gene TRBV7-2 combines with J gene TRBJ2-5; possibly TRBD2 for D (6 bases). The V gene lost 1 base and the J gene lost 5 bases, with 14 bases spanning the gap. Germline lookup yields CDR1 SGHTA and CDR2 FQGNSA. The CDR3 extends over 15 amino acids. The full variable domain, its missing parts supplied by reference TRBV7-2 and TRBJ2-5, is GAGVSQSPSNKVTEKGKDVELRCDPISGHTALYWYRQSLGQGLEFLIYFQGNSAPDKSGLPSDRFSAERTGGSVSTLTIQRTQQEDSAVYLCASSLVPGEWETQYFGPGTRLLVL.